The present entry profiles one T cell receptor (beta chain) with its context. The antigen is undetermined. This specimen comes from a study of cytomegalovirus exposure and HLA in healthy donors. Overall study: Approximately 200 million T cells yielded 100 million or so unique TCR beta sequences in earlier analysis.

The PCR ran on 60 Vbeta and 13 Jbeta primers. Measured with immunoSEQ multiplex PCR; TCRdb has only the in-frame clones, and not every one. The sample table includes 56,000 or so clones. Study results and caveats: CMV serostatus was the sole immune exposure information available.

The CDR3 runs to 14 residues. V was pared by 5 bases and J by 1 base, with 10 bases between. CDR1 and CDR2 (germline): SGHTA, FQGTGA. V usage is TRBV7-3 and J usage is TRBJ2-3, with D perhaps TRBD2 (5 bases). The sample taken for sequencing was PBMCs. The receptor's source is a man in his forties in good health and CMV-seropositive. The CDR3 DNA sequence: TGTGCCAGCAGCGCTAACGGGGGCACAGATACGCAGTATTTT. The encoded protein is CASSANGGTDTQYF.